The 4 T cell receptor beta chains in this list originate from one sample, sequenced in a study of cytomegalovirus exposure and HLA in healthy donors. With 60 Vbeta and 13 Jbeta primers, the PCR was carried out. Using immunoSEQ multiplex PCR, the repertoire was profiled, and TCRdb retains in-frame clones only, with some absent. Counted here are 150,000 to 200,000 clones, less than 80% occurring once; the ten biggest clones make up around 3.2%. Specimen: PBMCs. The receptors derive from a man in his forties in good health and CMV-seronegative.

V and J are TRBV10-3 and TRBJ1-4, with 10 bases that match TRBD1. The CDR3 extends over 13 amino acids. CDR1 and CDR2 (germline): ENHRY, SYGVKD. V shed 10 bases and J 6 bases; nucleotides not matched to a gene: 5. Here the CDR3 reads CASRDRGDEKLFF. Written as DNA, the CDR3 is TGTGCCAGCCGGGACAGGGGAGATGAAAAACTGTTTTTT.

This clone appeared a few times. This chain links TRBV15 with TRBJ1-5; TRBD1 matches at 7 bases. From germline, CDR1 is LNHNV and CDR2 YYDKDF (reference sequence). The CDR3 sequence is 17 residues long. After removal of 1 base from V and 4 bases from J, the junction contained 10 bases not matched to a gene. Here the CDR3 reads CATSRAWDRGMNQPQHF. In DNA form, the CDR3 reads TGTGCCACCAGCAGAGCTTGGGACAGAGGAATGAATCAGCCCCAGCATTTT.

This chain connects TRBV7-2 to TRBJ2-5; TRBD1 might be the D (5 bases). Trimming took off 0 bases at V and 7 bases at J, with 12 bases between the two ends. The CDR3 is 14 residues long. CDR1 is SGHTA and CDR2 is FQGNSA in the germline V gene. The CDR3, as DNA: TGTGCCAGCAGCTTAGCAGACCAGCAGGGGACCCAGTACTTC. It encodes CASSLADQQGTQYF.

The table lists this clone with a few counts. The chain couples TRBV11-2 to TRBJ2-3, with 8 nucleotides matching TRBD1. The CDR3 runs 17 residues. The germline V gene has CDR1 SGHAT and CDR2 FQNNGV. V was clipped by 2 bases and J by 3 bases; unmatched bases: 10. The CDR3 sequence: CASSLYLSDRDTDTQYF. CDR3 nucleotides: TGTGCCAGCAGCTTATATTTGTCGGACAGGGATACAGATACGCAGTATTTT.